The present TCR beta chain was sequenced within a study of T-cell reconstitution after alpha-beta-depleted transplantation in children. In this sample, this clonotype turned up many times. There are 13 residues in the CDR3. V was cut by 6 bases and J by 3 bases, with 12 bases left in between. The germline CDR1 and CDR2 sequences are ENHRY and SYGVKD. As it was prepared, the TCRbeta library received unique molecular identifiers. One entry per CDR3 protein, called by TCRdb with MiXCR from the PCR reads. There are approximately 640,000 distinct CDR3 sequences in the sample; roughly 17% occur only once, and around 0.96% lies in the top ten.

V and J are TRBV10-3 and TRBJ2-7; D tentatively fits TRBD1 or TRBD2 (5 bases each). Material: PBMCs from the stem cell graft donor, obtained from the stem cell graft. This clonotype originated in a human donor who donated a stem cell graft to a child with acute myeloid leukemia. The DNA of the CDR3 is TGTGCCATCAGATGGGACGAAAGCTACGAGCAGTACTTC. Translation: CAIRWDESYEQYF.